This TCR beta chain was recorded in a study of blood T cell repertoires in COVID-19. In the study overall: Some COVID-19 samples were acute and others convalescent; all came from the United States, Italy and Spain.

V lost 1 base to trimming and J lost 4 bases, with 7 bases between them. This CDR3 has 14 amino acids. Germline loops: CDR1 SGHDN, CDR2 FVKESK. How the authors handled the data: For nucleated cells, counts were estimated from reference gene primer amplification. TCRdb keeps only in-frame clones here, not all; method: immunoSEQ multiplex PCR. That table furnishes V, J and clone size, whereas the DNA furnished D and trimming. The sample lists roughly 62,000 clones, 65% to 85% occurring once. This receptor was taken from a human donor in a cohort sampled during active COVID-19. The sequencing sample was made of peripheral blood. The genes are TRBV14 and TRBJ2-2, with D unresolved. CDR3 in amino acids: CASSQVRFTGELFF. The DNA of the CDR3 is TGTGCCAGCAGCCAAGTTCGGTTCACCGGGGAGCTGTTTTTT.